One T cell receptor beta chain is described in this entry. Antigen unknown. The data derive from a study of T cell responses to AZD1222 COVID-19 vaccine. Notes on the study in general: Reports indicate that nearly half of spike-specific TCRs are directed at unmutated variant regions. Vaccine-associated CD4 TCRs spanned spike, dominant at 160-218 and 743-854. None of the repertoires were sampled until the peak T cell response had passed.

The repertoire was sequenced with immunoSEQ multiplex PCR; TCRdb's copy has only in-frame clones and lacks some. Among about 150,000 clones, 84% were seen once, and the ten largest hold about 4%. Germline CDR1 SGDLS, CDR2 YYNGEE. Losses at the gene ends were 0 bases for V and 4 bases for J; bases not matched to a gene: 10. The CDR3 contains 17 residues. The clonotype comes from an adult in good health. The rearrangement uses TRBV9 and TRBJ1-3, with 7 bases that match TRBD1. The starting material was peripheral blood, obtained on day 0 of AZD1222 vaccination. The CDR3 nucleotides are TGTGCCAGCAGCGTAGGGGGGACAGTTTCGTTCGGAAACACCATATATTTT. This sequence encodes CASSVGGTVSFGNTIYF. Combining the CDR3 with reference TRBV9 and TRBJ1-3 gives the whole variable domain DSGVTQTPKHLITATGQRVTLRCSPRSGDLSVYWYQQSLDQGLQFLIQYYNGEERAKGNILERFSAQQFPDLHSELNLSSLELGDSALYFCASSVGGTVSFGNTIYFGEGSWLTVV.